The 21 T cell receptor beta chains reported below all come from one sample, sequenced in a study of T cells in Graves' hyperthyroidism and ophthalmopathy. The source material, RNA transcripts, was used to amplify TCR beta CDR3 regions. First-round RT-PCR targeting the TCR CDR3 was performed with the HTBI primer set. MiXCR, applied by TCRdb to the multiplex PCR reads, yields one record per CDR3 protein. The sample shows 550,000 to 600,000 distinct CDR3 sequences, approximately 14% of them seen only once. Input material: blood. The receptors were gathered from a woman aged 18-35 years with Graves' ophthalmopathy.

The chain uses TRBV13 and TRBJ2-2, with TRBD2 identical over 8 bases. This CDR3 is built from 16 residues. Germline CDR1 and CDR2: PRHDT and FYEKMQ (reference sequence). Trimming removed 5 bases from V and 3 bases from J; junction bases left unmatched: 8. The CDR3 DNA follows: TGTGCCAGCAGCCATTCGGGACTAGGATACACCGGGGAGCTGTTTTTT. This gives the protein CASSHSGLGYTGELFF.

This clonotype was observed at least ten times. The rearrangement joins TRBV15 to TRBJ2-4; tentatively, D is TRBD2 (6 bases). CDR3 length: 16 residues. V was trimmed by 5 bases and J by 6 bases, leaving 20 bases between them. Germline loops: CDR1 LNHNV, CDR2 YYDKDF (reference sequence). The CDR3 DNA sequence: TGTGCCACCAGCCAATATAAAGGGGAGGCTGGAAACATTCAGTACTTC. This gives the protein CATSQYKGEAGNIQYF.

Ten or more counts support this clonotype. The V gene is TRBV5-6, the J gene TRBJ2-7, with D possibly TRBD1 on 6 matching bases. Germline V lookup: CDR1 SGHDT, CDR2 YYEEEE. The CDR3 sequence is 16 residues long. The V end was cut by 0 bases, the J end by 1 base, with 14 bases between. The CDR3 DNA is TGTGCCAGCAGCTTGGCCGGTGGGACAAGATCCTACGAGCAGTACTTC. Translating gives CASSLAGGTRSYEQYF. The variable domain in full, with the rest retrieved from reference TRBV5-6 and TRBJ2-7, is DAGVTQSPTHLIKTRGQQVTLRCSPKSGHDTVSWYQQALGQGPQFIFQYYEEEERQRGNFPDRFSGHQFPNYSSELNVNALLLGDSALYLCASSLAGGTRSYEQYFGPGTRLTVT.

The chain couples TRBV6-2 or TRBV6-3 to TRBJ2-1; 10 bases line up with TRBD2. J gave up 1 base and V 5 bases, and 5 bases lay outside the gene matches. Germline CDR1 MNHEY, CDR2 SVGEGT. The CDR3 length is 16 residues. In nucleotides, the CDR3 is TGTGCCAGCAGTGCCGGACTAGCGGCTTCCTACAATGAGCAGTTCTTC. Translation: CASSAGLAASYNEQFF.

The rearrangement uses TRBV7-2 and TRBJ1-1; D ambiguous. The V gene's germline CDR1 is SGHTA and CDR2 FQGNSA. The V gene lost 1 base and the J gene lost 11 bases, with 14 bases spanning the gap. The CDR3 length is 13 residues. CDR3 region: CASSLGNGGVAFF. The CDR3, as DNA: TGTGCCAGCAGCTTAGGTAATGGCGGGGTCGCTTTCTTT.

This chain connects TRBV19 to TRBJ1-6; D unresolved. Germline-derived CDR1 and CDR2 are LNHDA and SQIVND (reference sequence). V lost 3 bases, J lost 6 bases, and 6 bases lay in between. This CDR3 region has 13 residues. The chain's CDR3 is CASSILSNSPLHF. The CDR3 bases are TGTGCCAGTAGTATCCTATCTAATTCACCCCTCCACTTT. The full variable domain, completed using reference TRBV19 and TRBJ1-6, is DGGITQSPKYLFRKEGQNVTLSCEQNLNHDAMYWYRQDPGQGLRLIYYSQIVNDFQKGDIAEGYSVSREKKESFPLTVTSAQKNPTAFYLCASSILSNSPLHFGNGTRLTVT.

This clonotype has at least ten counts. V and J are TRBV6-2 or TRBV6-3 and TRBJ2-7; 9 positions match TRBD2. The V gene's germline CDR1 is MNHEY and CDR2 SVGEGT. The CDR3 consists of 17 residues. The V segment lost 2 bases and the J segment 7 bases; nucleotides outside the gene matches: 15. The CDR3 region has the DNA TGTGCCAGCAGTTACCCCATCGTGGCGGGAGGGCTGCGGGAGCAGTACTTC. Translated, it gives CASSYPIVAGGLREQYF.

DNA for the CDR3: TGTGCCAGCAGCTCCATAGCGGGAGGACCCAAGGATACGCAGTATTTT. It codes for CASSSIAGGPKDTQYF. The V call is TRBV5-6, the J call TRBJ2-3; 10 nucleotides align to TRBD2. There are 16 residues in the CDR3. V was clipped by 3 bases and J by 6 bases; unmatched bases: 10. Per the germline V gene, CDR1 is SGHDT and CDR2 is YYEEEE.

This clonotype appeared a few times. The chain employs TRBV2 and TRBJ2-3, with D tentatively TRBD2 (6 bases). The length of the CDR3 is 15 residues. Germline V gene sequence: CDR1 SNHLY, CDR2 FYNNEI. V gave up 6 bases and J gave up 0 bases, with 13 bases separating them. As DNA, the CDR3 is TGTGCCAGCAGGCGGGGAGCCGGGAGCACAGATACGCAGTATTTT. Translating gives CASRRGAGSTDTQYF.

The rearrangement joins TRBV20-1 to TRBJ1-1; 8 bases map to TRBD1. Germline assignment: CDR1 DFQATT and CDR2 SNEGSKA (reference sequence). Trimming cost V 6 bases and J 1 base; bases outside gene matches: 7. The CDR3 length is 14 residues. The CDR3 sequence is CSAPKDRENTEAFF. Written as DNA, the CDR3 is TGCAGTGCCCCGAAGGACAGGGAGAACACTGAAGCTTTCTTT.

This clonotype has a count of ten or more. The chain has TRBV20-1 and TRBJ2-7; TRBD2 matches at 7 bases. Looked up from germline, CDR1 is DFQATT and CDR2 is SNEGSKA (reference sequence). The CDR3 contains 15 residues. Trimming at V came to 5 bases and at J to 0 bases, leaving 10 bases not matched to a gene. The CDR3 protein is CSARGGRTDSYEQYF. CDR3 DNA sequence: TGCAGTGCTCGCGGGGGTCGGACGGACTCCTACGAGCAGTACTTC.

The chain links TRBV28 to TRBJ1-1; weak D call: TRBD1 (5 bases). V gave up 6 bases and J gave up 11 bases, with 16 bases separating them. CDR1 is MDHEN and CDR2 is SYDVKM in the germline V gene. This CDR3 is 12 amino acids long. The CDR3 sequence is CASRPHGGRAFF. As DNA, the CDR3 is TGTGCCAGCAGACCGCACGGGGGGAGGGCTTTCTTT.

A word on this clonotype: A junction end diverges from the germline sequence, so it may reflect a read error. The chain combines TRBV6-2 or TRBV6-3 with TRBJ1-5; the match to TRBD1 covers 7 bases. Germline values: CDR1 MNHEY, CDR2 SVGEGT. This CDR3 has 15 residues. The CDR3 protein is CANSYRQGGNQPQHF. For the CDR3, the DNA is TGTGCCAACAGTTACAGACAGGGCGGCAATCAGCCCCAGCATTTT.

This clonotype was detected many times. The V and J genes are TRBV5-1 and TRBJ2-1; D possibly uses TRBD1 or TRBD2 (6 bases each). Trimming took 2 bases from V and 8 from J, leaving 20 bases between them. This CDR3 has 16 residues. Per the germline V gene, CDR1 is SGHRS and CDR2 is YFSETQ. CDR3 region: CASSFLEGEDPHEQFF. In nucleotides, the CDR3 is TGCGCCAGCAGCTTCCTGGAGGGGGAAGACCCCCATGAGCAGTTCTTC.

Many counts were recorded for this clonotype. The CDR3 DNA follows: TGTGCCAGCAGTTTTACGATCGCAGGGGGCACTGAAGCTTTCTTT. It yields the protein CASSFTIAGGTEAFF. The chain is built from TRBV28 and TRBJ1-1; the match to TRBD1 covers 7 bases. This CDR3 contains 15 residues. With V trimmed by 3 bases and J by 4 bases, 8 bases remained unmatched. The germline V gene encodes CDR1 MDHEN and CDR2 SYDVKM.

The V call is TRBV11-3, the J call TRBJ2-2; 7 nucleotides align to TRBD1. Per germline, CDR1 SGHNT and CDR2 YENEEA. CDR3 length equals 14 residues. V trimming: 5 bases; J trimming: 6 bases; junction bases outside the gene matches: 6. In DNA form, the CDR3 reads TGTGCCAGCAGCGGCACCCAGGGGGCCGGGGAGCTGTTTTTT. This translates into CASSGTQGAGELFF. The full variable domain, completed using reference TRBV11-3 and TRBJ2-2, is EAGVVQSPRYKIIEKKQPVAFWCNPISGHNTLYWYLQNLGQGPELLIRYENEEAVDDSQLPKDRFSAERLKGVDSTLKIQPAELGDSAVYLCASSGTQGAGELFFGEGSRLTVL.

This clonotype has a count of ten or more. The genes are TRBV28 and TRBJ2-5; D might be TRBD1 (6 bases). This CDR3 has 14 amino acids. Germline loops: CDR1 MDHEN, CDR2 SYDVKM. Trimming removed 6 bases at V and 5 bases at J, with 16 bases between. CDR3 nucleotides: TGTGCCAGCAGCATAATACAGGGTTGGGAGACCCAGTACTTC. Its protein is CASSIIQGWETQYF.

Many counts were recorded for this clonotype. V and J are TRBV27 and TRBJ2-1; D tentatively reads TRBD1 or TRBD2 (6 bases each). Germline V CDR1 and CDR2: MNHEY, SMNVEV (reference sequence). V lost 4 bases and J 1 base, leaving 11 bases between the germline ends. The CDR3 has 15 amino acids. The CDR3 region has the DNA TGTGCCAGCAGTTCAAAGGGGGGTTCCTACAATGAGCAGTTCTTC. The encoded protein is CASSSKGGSYNEQFF.

This clonotype was seen many times. The gene calls are TRBV5-5 and TRBJ1-2; 9 nucleotides align to TRBD1. The V gene's germline CDR1 is SGHKS and CDR2 YYEKEE (reference sequence). The CDR3 is made up of 14 amino acids. With V trimmed by 3 bases and J by 5 bases, 5 bases remained unmatched. The CDR3 loop is CASSSGQGLYGYTF. Here the CDR3 DNA reads TGTGCCAGCAGCTCCGGACAGGGGCTGTATGGCTACACCTTC.

The V call is TRBV19, the J call TRBJ2-7; unclear D gene. Trimming pared 5 bases from V and 2 bases from J, leaving 16 bases between. The CDR3 contains 15 residues. The germline gives CDR1 LNHDA, CDR2 SQIVND (reference sequence). Here the CDR3 DNA reads TGTGCCAGTAGTCCCCAGGCTAGGTCGGCCTACGAGCAGTACTTC. Its translation is CASSPQARSAYEQYF.

This clonotype was counted ten times or more. One end of the junction does not line up with germline, which may come from a read error. The V gene is TRBV20-1, the J gene TRBJ2-5; D possibly corresponds to TRBD1 (6 bases). There are 17 residues in the CDR3. Germline assignment: CDR1 DFQATT and CDR2 SNEGSKA (reference sequence). Here the CDR3 DNA reads TGCAGTGCTAGAGAGTACGAACAGGGAAACTCAAGAGAGGCCCAGTACTTC. Protein sequence: CSAREYEQGNSREAQYF.